The 6 T cell receptor beta chains reported below all come from one sample, sequenced in a study of cytotoxic CD8 clonotypes in ibrutinib-treated CLL. Repertoires were generated with immunoSEQ multiplex PCR, while TCRdb's copy carries only in-frame clones and drops some. The profile shows some 8,000 clones, approximately 79% of them singletons. This sample comprised PBMCs, obtained before ibrutinib treatment. The receptor source for this set is a human donor with chronic lymphocytic leukemia.

This clone was counted once. The rearrangement joins TRBV11-3 to TRBJ2-3; 7 bases map to TRBD2. V was pared by 1 base and J by 0 bases, with 4 bases of the junction left unmatched. Germline V gene sequence: CDR1 SGHNT, CDR2 YENEEA. The CDR3 totals 16 residues. CDR3 amino acids: CASSLGRRESTDTQYF. For the CDR3, the DNA is TGTGCCAGCAGCTTAGGAAGGCGGGAGAGCACAGATACGCAGTATTTT.

The rearrangement links TRBV5-4 to TRBJ2-2; the match to TRBD1 covers 8 bases. The CDR3 has 16 residues. The germline CDR1 and CDR2 sequences are SGHNT and YYREEE (reference sequence). J was trimmed by 1 base and V by 4 bases; bases with no gene match: 6. The CDR3: CASSHPGQVNTGELFF. The DNA of the CDR3 is TGTGCCAGCAGCCACCCGGGACAGGTGAACACCGGGGAGCTGTTTTTT.

V and J are TRBV30 and TRBJ2-7; 8 bases fit TRBD1. The CDR3 extends over 14 amino acids. Germline V lookup: CDR1 GTSNPN, CDR2 SVGIG (reference sequence). J gave up 3 bases and V 1 base, and 5 bases lay outside the gene matches. The CDR3 DNA reads as TGTGCCTGGAGTGGGCAGGGGGCGTACTACGAGCAGTACTTC. It specifies CAWSGQGAYYEQYF.

V and J are TRBV28 and TRBJ2-5; D is ambiguous. Looked up from germline, CDR1 is MDHEN and CDR2 is SYDVKM. The CDR3 length is 14 residues. The germline V and J ends were trimmed by 6 bases and 0 bases, with 11 bases remaining between them. CDR3 region: CASRTSRYQETQYF. The CDR3 DNA sequence: TGTGCCAGCAGGACTTCACGGTACCAAGAGACCCAGTACTTC.

The CDR3 DNA reads TGTGCCAGCAGCTTAGACAGGGAAACAACCTCCTACGAGCAGTACTTC. Residues: CASSLDRETTSYEQYF. The rearrangement joins TRBV7-2 to TRBJ2-7, with D possibly being TRBD1 (6 bases). Trimming removed 1 base at V and 0 bases at J, with 13 bases between. The CDR3 sequence is 16 residues long. Germline lookup yields CDR1 SGHTA and CDR2 FQGNSA.

The chain uses TRBV2 and TRBJ1-5; possible D gene TRBD1, 5 bases. V lost 4 bases and J lost 1, with 11 bases in between. CDR3 length equals 15 residues. Looked up from germline, CDR1 is SNHLY and CDR2 is FYNNEI. The CDR3 region is CASSGRGLSNQPQHF. Written as DNA, the CDR3 is TGTGCCAGCAGTGGGCGGGGCCTCAGCAATCAGCCCCAGCATTTT.